In its sample, the clone carrying this T cell receptor beta chain was seen once. Antigen unknown. Libraries were prepared by immunoSEQ multiplex PCR; TCRdb keeps only in-frame clonotypes and omits some of them. Here the sample spans 2 million to 3 million clones, approximately 93% being singletons. The sample comes from a study of shared clonotypes between healthy human individuals. Germline V lookup: CDR1 SGHRS, CDR2 YFSETQ. There are 18 residues in the CDR3. With 4 bases removed from V and 5 bases from J, the gap between germline ends came to 24 bases. Whole-study results and caveats: A small donor pool kept down the genetic and exposure-history diversity that was represented. Naive CD4 clonotypes were shared across a handful of donors at 4.5% to 6%.

This sequence originates from a man younger than 35 in good health. Some clones in this sample may be carry-over from other donors' samples. Source material: naive CD4+ T cells from PBMCs. The subset was: CD45RA+ positively selected. This chain joins TRBV5-1 and TRBJ2-2, with D possibly being TRBD1 (7 bases). CDR3: CASSIRQGSSGSTGELFF. DNA for the CDR3: TGCGCCAGCAGCATTCGACAGGGATCAAGCGGGTCGACCGGGGAGCTGTTTTTT.